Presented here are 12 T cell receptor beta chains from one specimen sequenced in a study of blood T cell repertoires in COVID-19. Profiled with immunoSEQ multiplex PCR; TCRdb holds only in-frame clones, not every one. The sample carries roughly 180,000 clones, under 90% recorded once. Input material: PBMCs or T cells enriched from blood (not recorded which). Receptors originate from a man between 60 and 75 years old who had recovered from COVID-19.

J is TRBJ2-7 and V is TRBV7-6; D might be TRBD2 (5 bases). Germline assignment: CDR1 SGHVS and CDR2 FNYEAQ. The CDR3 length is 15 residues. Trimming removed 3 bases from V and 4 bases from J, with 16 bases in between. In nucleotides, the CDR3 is TGTGCCAGCAGCTTTGGAGGCGCCCAGATTTACGAGCAGTACTTC. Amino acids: CASSFGGAQIYEQYF.

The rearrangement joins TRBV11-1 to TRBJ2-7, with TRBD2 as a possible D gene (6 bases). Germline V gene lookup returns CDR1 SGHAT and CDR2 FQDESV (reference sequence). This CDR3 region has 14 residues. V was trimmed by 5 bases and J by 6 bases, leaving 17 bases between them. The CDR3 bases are TGTGCCAGCAGCAACACTCAAGCGGGCCGCGAGCAGTACTTC. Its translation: CASSNTQAGREQYF.

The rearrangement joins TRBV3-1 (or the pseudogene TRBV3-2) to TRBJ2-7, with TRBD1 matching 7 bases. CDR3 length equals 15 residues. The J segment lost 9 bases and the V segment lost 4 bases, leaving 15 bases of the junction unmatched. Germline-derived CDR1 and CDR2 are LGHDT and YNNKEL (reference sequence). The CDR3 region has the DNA TGTGCCAGCAGCCCGCCGGGGACAGATGGCTCTGTGCAGTACTTC. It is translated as CASSPPGTDGSVQYF.

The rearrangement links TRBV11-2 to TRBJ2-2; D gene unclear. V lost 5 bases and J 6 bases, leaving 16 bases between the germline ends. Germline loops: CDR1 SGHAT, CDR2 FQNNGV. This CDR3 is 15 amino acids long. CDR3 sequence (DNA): TGTGCCAGCAGCCAAAATATAGGCACAGCCGGGGAGCTGTTTTTT. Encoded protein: CASSQNIGTAGELFF. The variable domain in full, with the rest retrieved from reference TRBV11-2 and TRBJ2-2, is EAGVAQSPRYKIIEKRQSVAFWCNPISGHATLYWYQQILGQGPKLLIQFQNNGVVDDSQLPKDRFSAERLKGVDSTLKIQPAKLEDSAVYLCASSQNIGTAGELFFGEGSRLTVL.

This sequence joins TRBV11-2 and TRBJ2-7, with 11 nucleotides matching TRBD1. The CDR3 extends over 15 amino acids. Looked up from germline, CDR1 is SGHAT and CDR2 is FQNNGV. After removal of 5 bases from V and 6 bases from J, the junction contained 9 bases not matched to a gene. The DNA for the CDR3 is TGTGCCAGCAGCCGGACCATGGACAGGGGGCGCGAGCAGTACTTC. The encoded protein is CASSRTMDRGREQYF.

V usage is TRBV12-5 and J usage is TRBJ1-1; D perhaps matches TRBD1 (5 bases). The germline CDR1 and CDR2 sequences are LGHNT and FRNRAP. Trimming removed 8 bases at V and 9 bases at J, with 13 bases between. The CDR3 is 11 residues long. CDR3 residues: CASKDRVKAFF. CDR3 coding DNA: TGTGCTAGTAAAGACAGAGTGAAAGCTTTCTTT.

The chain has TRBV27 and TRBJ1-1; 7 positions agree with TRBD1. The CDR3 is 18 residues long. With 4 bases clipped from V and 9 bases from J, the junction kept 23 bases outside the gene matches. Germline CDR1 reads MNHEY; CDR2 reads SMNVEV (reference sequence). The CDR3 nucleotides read TGTGCCAGCAGTTCCCCGACTGGGACAGAACGGGTCCGTAAAAAAGCTTTCTTT. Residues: CASSSPTGTERVRKKAFF.

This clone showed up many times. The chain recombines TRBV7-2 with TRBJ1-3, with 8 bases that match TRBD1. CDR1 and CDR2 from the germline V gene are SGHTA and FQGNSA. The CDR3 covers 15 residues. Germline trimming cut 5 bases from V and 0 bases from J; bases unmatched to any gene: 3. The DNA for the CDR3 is TGTGCCAGCAGCCGGGGACAGGACTCTGGAAACACCATATATTTT. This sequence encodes CASSRGQDSGNTIYF.

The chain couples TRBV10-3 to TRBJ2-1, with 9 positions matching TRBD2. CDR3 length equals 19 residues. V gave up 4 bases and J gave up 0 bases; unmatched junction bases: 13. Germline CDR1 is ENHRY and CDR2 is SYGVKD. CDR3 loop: CAISGLAGEGEGSYNEQFF. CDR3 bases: TGTGCCATCAGTGGGTTAGCGGGAGAGGGAGAGGGCTCCTACAATGAGCAGTTCTTC.

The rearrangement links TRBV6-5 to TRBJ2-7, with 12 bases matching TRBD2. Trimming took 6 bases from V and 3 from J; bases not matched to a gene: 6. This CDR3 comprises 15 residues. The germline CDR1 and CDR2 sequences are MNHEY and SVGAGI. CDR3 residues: CASRGGLAGIYEQYF. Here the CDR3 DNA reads TGTGCCAGCAGGGGCGGACTAGCGGGAATCTACGAGCAGTACTTC.

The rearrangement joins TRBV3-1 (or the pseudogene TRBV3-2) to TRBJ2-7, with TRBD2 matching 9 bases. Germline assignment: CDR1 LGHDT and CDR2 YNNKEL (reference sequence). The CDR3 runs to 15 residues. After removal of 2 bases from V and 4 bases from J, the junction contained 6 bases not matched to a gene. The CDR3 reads CASSQQGLAGYEQYF. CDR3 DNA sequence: TGTGCCAGCAGCCAACAGGGACTAGCTGGTTACGAGCAGTACTTC.

CDR3 sequence reads: CASSQARQGNYGYTF. In DNA, the CDR3 is TGTGCCAGCAGCCAAGCTAGACAGGGGAACTATGGCTACACCTTC. The chain employs TRBV3-1 (or the pseudogene TRBV3-2) and TRBJ1-2; 8 positions agree with TRBD1. Germline lookup yields CDR1 LGHDT and CDR2 YNNKEL (reference sequence). The CDR3 is 15 amino acids. V lost 1 base to trimming and J lost 2 bases; unmatched junction nucleotides: 3.